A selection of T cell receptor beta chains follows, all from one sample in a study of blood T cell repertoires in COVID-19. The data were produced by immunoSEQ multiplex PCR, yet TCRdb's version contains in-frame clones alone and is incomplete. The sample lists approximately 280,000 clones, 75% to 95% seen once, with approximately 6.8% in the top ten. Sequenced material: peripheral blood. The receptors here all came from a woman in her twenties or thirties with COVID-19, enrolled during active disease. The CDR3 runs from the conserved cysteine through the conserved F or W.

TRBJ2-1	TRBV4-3	CASSPRSDISSYNEQFF
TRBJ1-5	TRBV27	CASAFTGGENQPQHF
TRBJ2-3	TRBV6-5	CATGGTLHDTQYF
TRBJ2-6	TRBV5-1	CASSTTGSGANVLTF
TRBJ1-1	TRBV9	CASSIGAGTANTEAFF
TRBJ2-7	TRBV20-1	CSASDLSYEQYF
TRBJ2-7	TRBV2	CASNPGQAYEQYF
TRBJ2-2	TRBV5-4	CASSLGAGRLTGELFF
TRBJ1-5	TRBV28	CASSSLGGDIIHQPQHF
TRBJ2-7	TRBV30	CAWSTGQNYEQYF
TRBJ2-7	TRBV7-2	CASSLLQGSEQYF
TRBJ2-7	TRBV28	CASSFSTGTGTYEQYF
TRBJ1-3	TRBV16	CASSPVTTLNSGNTIYF
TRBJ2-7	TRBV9	CASSAGNEQYF
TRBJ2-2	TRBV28	CASSPPLAGGNTGELFF
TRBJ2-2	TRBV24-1	CATSEGVYTGELFF
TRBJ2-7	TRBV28	CASSLPTGGPYEQYF
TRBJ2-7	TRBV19	CASSDRDSGYEQYF
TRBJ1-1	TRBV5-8	CASSLGRGRTEAFF
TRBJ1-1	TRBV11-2	CASRAPGRNTEAFF
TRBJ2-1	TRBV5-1	CASSTGLAENNEQFF
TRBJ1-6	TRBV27	CASSLTWTGGPPLHF
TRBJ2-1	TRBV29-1	CSVPGTGVGEQFF
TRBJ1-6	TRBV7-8	CASSWGGPVNNSPLHF
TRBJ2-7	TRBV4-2	CASSVDGIGSYEQYF
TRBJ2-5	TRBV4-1	CASSQVEGSPETQYF
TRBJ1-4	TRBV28	CASSSPGGSATNEKLFF
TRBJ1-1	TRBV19	CASSPLGLRGRAEAFF
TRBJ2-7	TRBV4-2	CASSQNPGHSYEQYF
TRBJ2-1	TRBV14	CASGTPYNEQFF
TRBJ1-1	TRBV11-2	CASSSNRGEAFF
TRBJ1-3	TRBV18	CASSEADYDTIYF
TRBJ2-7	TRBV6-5	CASSPVSGGSYEQYF
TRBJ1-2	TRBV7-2	CASSLYGTGNYGYTF
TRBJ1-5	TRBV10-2	CASSKTGGNQPQHF
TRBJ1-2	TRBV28	CASSPFDRGFYGYTF
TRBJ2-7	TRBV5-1	CASSPTVGQHYEQYF
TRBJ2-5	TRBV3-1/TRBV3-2	CASCFWASREETQYF
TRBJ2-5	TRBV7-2	CASSFRIAGEGVGETQYF
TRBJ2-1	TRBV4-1	CASSQLGLAGGPRNEQFF
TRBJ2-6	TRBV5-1	CASSLEGGRPFSGANVLTF
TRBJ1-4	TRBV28	CASSSGRWRGDGEKLFF
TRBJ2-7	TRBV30	CAWSIARVEQYF
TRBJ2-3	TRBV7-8	CASSTGLAGAHSTDTQYF
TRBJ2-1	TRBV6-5	CASSRGLADDEQFF
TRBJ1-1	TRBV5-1	CASSSRGNTEAFF
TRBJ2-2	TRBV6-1	CASSEAGGLNTGELFF
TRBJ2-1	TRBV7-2	CASSLDRGNSYNEQFF